This TCR beta chain was identified during a study of T cells in Graves' hyperthyroidism and ophthalmopathy. A lack of ophthalmopathy progression within 18 months defined stable Graves' hyperthyroidism. In patients aged 18 to 65, hyperthyroidism was newly diagnosed, with duration under 2 months. Uncontrolled infections, other autoimmune diseases, pregnancy or lactation led to exclusion of patients. The CDR3 runs 14 residues. Germline lookup yields CDR1 LNHNV and CDR2 YYDKDF (reference sequence). Trimming left V 3 bases short and J 3 bases short, with 12 bases between. This clonotype was counted at least ten times. Amplification of TCR beta CDR3 regions was performed using RNA transcripts as template. The TCR CDR3 first-round RT-PCR relied on the HTBI primer set. TCRdb called the multiplex PCR reads again in MiXCR, with one record for every CDR3 protein. Of approximately 590,000 distinct CDR3 sequences listed, more than 45% are singletons.

V usage is TRBV15 and J usage is TRBJ2-7, with D perhaps TRBD1 (6 bases). This TCR derives from a woman younger than 30 with Graves' hyperthyroidism. Sequences were obtained from peripheral blood or thyroid tissue (not recorded which). In nucleotides, the CDR3 is TGTGCCACCAGCAGGACCGCAGGGGTCTACGAGCAGTACTTC. Its translation is CATSRTAGVYEQYF.